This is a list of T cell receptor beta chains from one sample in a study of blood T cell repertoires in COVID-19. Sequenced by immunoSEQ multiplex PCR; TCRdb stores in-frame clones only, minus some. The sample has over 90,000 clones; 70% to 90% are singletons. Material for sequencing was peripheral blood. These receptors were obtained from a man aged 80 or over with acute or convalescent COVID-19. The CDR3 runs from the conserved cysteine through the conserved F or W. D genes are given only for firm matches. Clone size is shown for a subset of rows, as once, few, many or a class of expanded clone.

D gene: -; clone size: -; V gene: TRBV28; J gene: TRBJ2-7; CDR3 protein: CASSLRTWHGYEQYF; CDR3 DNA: TGTGCCAGCAGCCTCCGGACATGGCATGGGTACGAGCAGTACTTC
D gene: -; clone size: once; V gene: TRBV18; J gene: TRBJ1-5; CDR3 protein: CASRTDSNQPQHF; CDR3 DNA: TGTGCCAGCCGGACAGATTCCAATCAGCCCCAGCATTTT
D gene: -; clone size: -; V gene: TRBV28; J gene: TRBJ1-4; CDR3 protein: CASKGLPRGRGNEKLFF; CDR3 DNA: TGTGCCAGCAAGGGCCTCCCCAGGGGTCGCGGTAATGAAAAACTGTTTTTT
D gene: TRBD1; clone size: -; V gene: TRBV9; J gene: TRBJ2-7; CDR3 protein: CASSPQDRDFSEQYF; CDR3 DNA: TGTGCCAGCAGCCCCCAGGACAGGGACTTTTCAGAGCAGTACTTC
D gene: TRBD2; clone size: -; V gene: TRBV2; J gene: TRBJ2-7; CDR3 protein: CASSGTSGVAAYEQYF; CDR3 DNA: TGTGCCAGCAGTGGTACTAGCGGGGTCGCCGCCTACGAGCAGTACTTC
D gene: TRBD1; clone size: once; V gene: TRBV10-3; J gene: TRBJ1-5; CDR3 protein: CAISEDRGLASNQPQHF; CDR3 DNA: TGTGCCATCAGTGAGGACAGGGGGCTTGCTAGCAATCAGCCCCAGCATTTT
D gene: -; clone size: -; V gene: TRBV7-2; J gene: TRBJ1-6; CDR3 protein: CASRFGGGADSPLHF; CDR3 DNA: TGTGCCAGCCGGTTTGGTGGGGGCGCGGATTCACCCCTCCACTTT
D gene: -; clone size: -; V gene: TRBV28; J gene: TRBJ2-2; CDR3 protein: CASSLAGLDTGELFF; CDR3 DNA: TGTGCCAGCAGTTTAGCGGGGCTCGACACCGGGGAGCTGTTTTTT
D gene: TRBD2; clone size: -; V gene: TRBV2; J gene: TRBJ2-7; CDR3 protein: CASSEDGRSLGEQYF; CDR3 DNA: TGTGCCAGCAGTGAGGACGGGAGGTCGTTAGGGGAGCAGTACTTC
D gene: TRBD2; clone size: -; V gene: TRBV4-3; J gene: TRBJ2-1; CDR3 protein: CASSQESGRDNEQFF; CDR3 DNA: TGCGCCAGCAGCCAAGAAAGCGGGAGGGACAATGAGCAGTTCTTC
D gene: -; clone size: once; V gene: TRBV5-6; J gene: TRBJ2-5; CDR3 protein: CASRGRDWRETQYF; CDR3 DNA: TGTGCCAGCAGGGGCCGGGACTGGAGAGAGACCCAGTACTTC
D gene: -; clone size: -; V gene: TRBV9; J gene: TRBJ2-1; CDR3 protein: CASSPQPHGNSYNEQFF; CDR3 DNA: TGTGCCAGCAGCCCACAACCCCACGGGAACTCCTACAATGAGCAGTTCTTC
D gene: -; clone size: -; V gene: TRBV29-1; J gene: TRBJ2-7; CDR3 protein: CSVGLRGSDYEQYF; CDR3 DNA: TGCAGCGTCGGCTTAAGGGGTTCGGACTACGAGCAGTACTTC
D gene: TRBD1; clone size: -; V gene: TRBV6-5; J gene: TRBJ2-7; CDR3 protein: CASSPDRVYEQYF; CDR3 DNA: TGTGCCAGCAGTCCGGACAGGGTCTACGAGCAGTACTTC
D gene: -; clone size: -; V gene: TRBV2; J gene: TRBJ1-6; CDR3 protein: CASSEVRYSPLHF; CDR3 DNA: TGTGCCAGCAGTGAAGTCCGGTATTCACCCCTCCACTTT
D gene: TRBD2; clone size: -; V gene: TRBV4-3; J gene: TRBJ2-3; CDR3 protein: CASSQVTAGATDTQYF; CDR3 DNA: TGCGCCAGCAGCCAAGTGACAGCGGGGGCCACAGATACGCAGTATTTT
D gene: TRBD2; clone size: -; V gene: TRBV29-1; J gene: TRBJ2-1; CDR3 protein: CSVPSGGLAVYNEQFF; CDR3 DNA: TGCAGCGTACCATCAGGGGGACTAGCGGTCTACAATGAGCAGTTCTTC
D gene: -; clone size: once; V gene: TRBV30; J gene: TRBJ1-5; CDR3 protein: CAWSRVEDQPQHF; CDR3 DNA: TGTGCCTGGAGTAGAGTGGAGGATCAGCCCCAGCATTTT
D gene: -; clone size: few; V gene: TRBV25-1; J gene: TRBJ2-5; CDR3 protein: CASSQTQETQYF; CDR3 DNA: TGTGCCAGCAGCCAGACTCAAGAGACCCAGTACTTC
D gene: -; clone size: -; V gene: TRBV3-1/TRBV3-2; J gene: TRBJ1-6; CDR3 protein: CASSPEGNDNSPLHF; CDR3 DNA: TGTGCCAGCAGCCCCGAGGGTAACGATAATTCACCCCTCCACTTT
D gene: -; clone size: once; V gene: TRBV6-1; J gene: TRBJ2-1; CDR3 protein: CASSEQGIAVNEQFF; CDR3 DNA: TGTGCCAGCAGTGAACAGGGAATAGCGGTCAATGAGCAGTTCTTC
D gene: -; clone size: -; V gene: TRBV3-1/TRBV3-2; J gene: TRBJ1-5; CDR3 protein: CASSRHLNRGTKPQHF; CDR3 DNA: TGTGCCAGCAGCCGACATCTTAATAGGGGGACCAAGCCCCAGCATTTT
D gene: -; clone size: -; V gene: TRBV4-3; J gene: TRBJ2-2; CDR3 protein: CASSQGTALPNTGELFF; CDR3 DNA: TGCGCCAGCAGCCAAGGGACAGCGCTCCCGAACACCGGGGAGCTGTTTTTT
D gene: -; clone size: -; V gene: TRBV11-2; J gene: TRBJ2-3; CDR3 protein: CASSLAGGGTDTQYF; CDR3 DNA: TGTGCCAGCAGCTTAGCCGGGGGAGGTACAGATACGCAGTATTTT
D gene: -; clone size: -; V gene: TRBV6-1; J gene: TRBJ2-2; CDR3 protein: CASSEAFRRLFF; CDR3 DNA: TGTGCCAGCAGTGAAGCGTTTAGGAGGTTGTTTTTT
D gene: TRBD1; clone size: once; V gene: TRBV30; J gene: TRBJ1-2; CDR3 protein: CAWTPSGGVYGYTF; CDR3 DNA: TGTGCCTGGACTCCCTCAGGGGGCGTCTATGGCTACACCTTC
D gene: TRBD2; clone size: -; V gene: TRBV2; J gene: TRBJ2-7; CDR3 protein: CASSEKSGSTGEQYF; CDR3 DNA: TGTGCCAGCAGTGAGAAGAGCGGGAGTACGGGGGAGCAGTACTTC
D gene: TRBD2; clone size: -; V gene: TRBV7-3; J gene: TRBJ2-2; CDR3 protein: CASSTGLPPPAELFF; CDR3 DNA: TGTGCCAGCAGCACGGGACTACCCCCCCCGGCGGAGCTGTTTTTT
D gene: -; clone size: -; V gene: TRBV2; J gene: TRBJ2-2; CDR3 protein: CASSGSAANTGELFF; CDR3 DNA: TGTGCCAGCAGTGGTAGCGCCGCGAACACCGGGGAGCTGTTTTTT
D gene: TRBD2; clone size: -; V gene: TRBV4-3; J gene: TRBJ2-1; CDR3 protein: CASSQDSSGYYNEQFF; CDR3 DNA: TGCGCCAGCAGCCAAGATTCTAGCGGGTACTACAATGAGCAGTTCTTC
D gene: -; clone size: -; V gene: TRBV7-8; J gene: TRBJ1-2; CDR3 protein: CASSARGGYGYTF; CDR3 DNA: TGTGCCAGCAGCGCTCGCGGGGGCTATGGCTACACCTTC
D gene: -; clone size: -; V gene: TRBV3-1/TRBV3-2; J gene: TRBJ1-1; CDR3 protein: CASSHLRGTEAFF; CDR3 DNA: TGTGCCAGCAGCCACCTACGGGGCACTGAAGCTTTCTTT
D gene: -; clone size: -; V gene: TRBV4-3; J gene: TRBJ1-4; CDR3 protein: CASSQGWADINEKLFF; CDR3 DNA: TGCGCCAGCAGCCAAGGTTGGGCAGACATTAATGAAAAACTGTTTTTT
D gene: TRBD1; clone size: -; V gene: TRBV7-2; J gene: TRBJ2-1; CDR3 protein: CASSFAGDRVNEQFF; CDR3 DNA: TGTGCCAGCAGCTTCGCCGGGGACAGGGTTAATGAGCAGTTCTTC
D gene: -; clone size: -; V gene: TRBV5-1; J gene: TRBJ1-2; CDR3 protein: CASSANSNGYTF; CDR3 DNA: TGCGCCAGCAGCGCGAACAGTAATGGCTACACCTTC
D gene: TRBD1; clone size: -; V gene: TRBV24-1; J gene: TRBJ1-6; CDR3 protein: CATSGGQGGSPLHF; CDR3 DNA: TGTGCCACCAGTGGGGGGCAGGGGGGTTCACCCCTCCACTTT
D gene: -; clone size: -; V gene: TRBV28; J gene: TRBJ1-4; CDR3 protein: CASSRRGLSEKLFF; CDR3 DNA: TGTGCCAGCAGTCGACGGGGGTTAAGTGAAAAACTGTTTTTT
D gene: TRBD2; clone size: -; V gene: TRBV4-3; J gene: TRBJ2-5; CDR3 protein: CASSPGLAGGETQYF; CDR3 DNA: TGCGCCAGCAGCCCCGGACTAGCGGGAGGAGAGACCCAGTACTTC
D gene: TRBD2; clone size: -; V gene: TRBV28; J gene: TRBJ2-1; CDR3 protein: CASSMLAGGQNEQFF; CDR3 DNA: TGTGCCAGCAGTATGCTGGCGGGAGGGCAAAATGAGCAGTTCTTC
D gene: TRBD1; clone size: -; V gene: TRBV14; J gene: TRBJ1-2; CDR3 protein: CASSQAGQAWYGYTF; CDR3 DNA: TGTGCCAGCAGCCAAGCCGGACAGGCTTGGTATGGCTACACCTTC
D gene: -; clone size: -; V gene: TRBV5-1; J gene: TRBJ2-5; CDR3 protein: CASSLSRGSQETQYF; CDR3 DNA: TGCGCCAGCAGCTTGAGTCGCGGCTCCCAAGAGACCCAGTACTTC
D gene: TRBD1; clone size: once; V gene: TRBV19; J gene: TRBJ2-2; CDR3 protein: CASSRQGNTGELFF; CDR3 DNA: TGTGCCAGTAGTAGACAGGGAAACACCGGGGAGCTGTTTTTT
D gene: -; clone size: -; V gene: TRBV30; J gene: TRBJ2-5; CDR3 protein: CAWSEQIQATQYF; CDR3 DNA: TGTGCCTGGAGTGAACAGATCCAAGCGACCCAGTACTTC
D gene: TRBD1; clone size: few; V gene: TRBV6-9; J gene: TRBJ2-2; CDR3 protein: CASRDPQGTMNTGELFF; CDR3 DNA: TGTGCCAGCAGGGACCCACAGGGGACCATGAACACCGGGGAGCTGTTTTTT
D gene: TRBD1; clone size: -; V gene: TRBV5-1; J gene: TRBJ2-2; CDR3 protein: CASSVRQGATGELFF; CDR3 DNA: TGCGCCAGCAGCGTTCGACAGGGTGCCACCGGGGAGCTGTTTTTT
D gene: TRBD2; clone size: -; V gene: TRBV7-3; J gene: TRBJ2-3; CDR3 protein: CASSLGLALTDTQYF; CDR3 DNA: TGTGCCAGCAGCTTAGGACTAGCGCTCACAGATACGCAGTATTTT
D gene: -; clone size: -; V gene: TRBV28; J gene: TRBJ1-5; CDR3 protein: CASETGLVGPQHF; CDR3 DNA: TGTGCCAGCGAAACAGGGCTGGTAGGGCCCCAGCATTTT